This TCR beta chain was captured in a study of shared clonotypes between healthy human individuals. The overall study: A couple of women and a few men aged 18 to 49 made up the donors.

Produced via immunoSEQ multiplex PCR; TCRdb's table is partial and in-frame only. The sample carries some 2 million clones, about 95% recorded once. Only CD45RO-negative cells positively selected for CCR7 counted as naive CD8 cells, so terminally differentiated effector memory CD45RA+ cells were excluded. The germline V gene has CDR1 MDHEN and CDR2 SYDVKM. There are 15 residues in the CDR3. The V gene lost 5 bases and the J gene lost 2 bases, with 14 bases spanning the gap. The V and J genes are TRBV28 and TRBJ2-3; D is perhaps TRBD2 (6 bases). Sequenced material: naive CD8+ T cells sorted from blood. The receptor was derived from a man between 18 and 29 years old in good health. Here the CDR3 reads CASSPRGYYTDTQYF. In DNA form, the CDR3 reads TGTGCCAGCAGTCCGCGGGGCTATTACACAGATACGCAGTATTTT.